Sequencing of this T cell receptor (beta chain) was carried out in a study of metastatic and nonmetastatic thyroid tumors. In the original processing: Variation in CDR3 across clinicopathological groups served as the basis for constructing a distant-metastasis classifier in papillary thyroid cancer. TCRdb re-analyzed the PCR reads using MiXCR. None of the V and J calls come from the authors' own analysis; TCRdb made them. The profile shows about 19,000 clones, approximately 22% of them singletons. Each patient went into thyroid surgery without having received any treatment. This clone was recorded many times. V was clipped by 4 bases and J by 10 bases, with 13 bases between them. The germline gives CDR1 KGHDR, CDR2 SFDVKD. The CDR3 sequence is 13 residues long.

The J gene is TRBJ2-1, the V gene TRBV24-1; D might be TRBD1 (6 bases). Sequencing input: tumor tissue. The origin of this receptor is a male donor with papillary thyroid cancer or a benign thyroid nodule (not recorded which). Some clones in this sample may be carry-over from other donors' samples. CDR3 region: CATSDSGTREQFF. The CDR3, as DNA: TGTGCCACCAGTGACTCCGGGACAAGGGAGCAGTTCTTC.